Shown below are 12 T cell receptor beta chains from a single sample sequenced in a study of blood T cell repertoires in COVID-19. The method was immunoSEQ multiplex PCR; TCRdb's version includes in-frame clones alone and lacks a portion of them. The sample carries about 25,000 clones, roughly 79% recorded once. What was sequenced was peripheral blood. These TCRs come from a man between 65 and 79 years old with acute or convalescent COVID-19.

The CDR3: CASRLQGPETQYF. CDR3 DNA sequence: TGTGCCAGCAGGCTACAGGGGCCTGAGACCCAGTACTTC. The chain has TRBV28 and TRBJ2-5; 7 bases are shared with TRBD1. J lost 5 bases, V lost 6 bases, and 6 bases had no gene match. The CDR3 is 13 residues long. Germline CDR1 MDHEN, CDR2 SYDVKM.

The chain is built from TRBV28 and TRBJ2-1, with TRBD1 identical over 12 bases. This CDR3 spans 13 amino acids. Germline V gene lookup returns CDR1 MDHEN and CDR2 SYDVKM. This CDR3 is CVSGDRGRTEQFF. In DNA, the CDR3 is TGTGTTTCGGGGGACAGGGGGCGCACAGAGCAGTTCTTC.

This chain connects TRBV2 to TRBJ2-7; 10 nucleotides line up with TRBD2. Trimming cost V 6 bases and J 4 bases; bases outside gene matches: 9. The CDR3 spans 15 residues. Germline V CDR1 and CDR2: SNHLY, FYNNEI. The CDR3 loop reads CASRAGLAEPYEQYF. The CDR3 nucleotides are TGTGCCAGCAGAGCTGGACTAGCGGAACCTTACGAGCAGTACTTC.

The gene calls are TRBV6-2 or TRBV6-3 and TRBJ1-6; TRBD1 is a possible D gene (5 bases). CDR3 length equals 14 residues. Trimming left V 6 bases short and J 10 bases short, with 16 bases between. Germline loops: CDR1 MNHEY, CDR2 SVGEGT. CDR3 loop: CASSPQGTRSPLHF. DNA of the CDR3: TGTGCCAGCAGCCCTCAGGGAACGAGGTCACCCCTCCACTTT.

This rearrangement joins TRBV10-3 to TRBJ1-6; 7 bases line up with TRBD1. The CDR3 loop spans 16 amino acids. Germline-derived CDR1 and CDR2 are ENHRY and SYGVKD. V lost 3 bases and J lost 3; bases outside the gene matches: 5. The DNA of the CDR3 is TGTGCCATCAGTGAAGAGGGGGCGAACTATAATTCACCCCTCCACTTT. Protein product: CAISEEGANYNSPLHF.

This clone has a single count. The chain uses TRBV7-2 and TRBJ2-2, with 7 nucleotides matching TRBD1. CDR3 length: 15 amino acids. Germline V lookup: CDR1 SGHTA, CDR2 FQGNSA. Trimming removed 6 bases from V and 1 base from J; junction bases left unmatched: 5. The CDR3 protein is CASSYNRGNTGELFF. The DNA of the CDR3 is TGTGCCAGCAGTTATAACAGGGGGAACACCGGGGAGCTGTTTTTT.

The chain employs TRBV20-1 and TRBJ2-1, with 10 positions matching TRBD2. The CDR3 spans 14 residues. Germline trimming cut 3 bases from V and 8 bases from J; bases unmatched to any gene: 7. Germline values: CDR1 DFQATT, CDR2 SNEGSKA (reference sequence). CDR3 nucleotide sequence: TGCAGTGCTAGTCCTGAGCGGGAGGGCTATGAGCAGTTCTTC. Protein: CSASPEREGYEQFF.

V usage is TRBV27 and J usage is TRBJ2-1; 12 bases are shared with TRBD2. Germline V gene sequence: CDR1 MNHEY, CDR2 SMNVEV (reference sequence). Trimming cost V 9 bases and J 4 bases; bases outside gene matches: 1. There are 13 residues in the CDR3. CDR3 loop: CASGLAGYNEQFF. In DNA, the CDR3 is TGTGCCAGTGGACTAGCGGGATACAATGAGCAGTTCTTC.

DNA of the CDR3: TGCGCCAGCAGCCAGACCATATTCACCCCGGGACTAGCAGCGAACACCGGGGAGCTGTTTTTT. Amino acids: CASSQTIFTPGLAANTGELFF. The chain combines TRBV4-3 with TRBJ2-2; the match to TRBD2 covers 9 bases. This CDR3 spans 21 amino acids. Germline CDR1 and CDR2: LGHNA and YSLEER. Trimming removed 3 bases from V and 0 bases from J; junction bases left unmatched: 17.

The CDR3 coding sequence is TGTGCCAGCAGCTTAGGACTAGCGGCTCCCTACGAGCAGTACTTC. This translates into CASSLGLAAPYEQYF. The rearrangement uses TRBV11-2 and TRBJ2-7, with 9 bases matching TRBD2. CDR1 and CDR2 (germline): SGHAT, FQNNGV. Trimming removed 1 base from V and 2 bases from J; junction bases left unmatched: 3. The length of the CDR3 is 15 residues.

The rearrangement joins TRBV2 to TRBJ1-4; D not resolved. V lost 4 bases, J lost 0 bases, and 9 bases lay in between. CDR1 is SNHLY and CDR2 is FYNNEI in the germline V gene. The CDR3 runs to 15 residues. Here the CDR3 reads CASSVGQSTNEKLFF. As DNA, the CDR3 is TGTGCCAGCAGTGTTGGTCAGTCAACTAATGAAAAACTGTTTTTT.

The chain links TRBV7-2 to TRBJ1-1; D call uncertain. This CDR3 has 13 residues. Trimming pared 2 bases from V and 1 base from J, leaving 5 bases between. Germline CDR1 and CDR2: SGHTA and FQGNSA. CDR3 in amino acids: CASSLTRNTEAFF. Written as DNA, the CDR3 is TGTGCCAGCAGCTTAACTCGGAACACTGAAGCTTTCTTT.